This is a list of T cell receptor beta chains from one sample in a study of OX40 agonist ivuxolimab in advanced cancers. The assay was immunoSEQ multiplex PCR, and TCRdb's table has in-frame clones only and misses some. This sample carries 45,000 to 65,000 clones, roughly nine tenths of them seen once, and the ten largest clones take around 6.7%. The material was CD4+ or CD8+ T cells sorted from blood, obtained in a trial of the OX40 agonist ivuxolimab. The receptors shown here come from an adult with an advanced solid tumor such as melanoma, head and neck, liver or kidney cancer. Each CDR3 is given with its conserved first and last residue. The order of the fields is V gene, clone size, J gene, D gene, CDR3 DNA, CDR3 protein. A D gene is named only where the DNA matches it firmly. Clone size appears in some rows only: once, few, many, or a class for an expanded clone.

TRBV27	.	TRBJ2-5	TRBD2	TGTGCCAGCAGTTTGTCGGGAGGGAGGGGAGAGACCCAGTACTTC	CASSLSGGRGETQYF
TRBV2	once	TRBJ2-6	.	TGTGCCAGCAGTGAACAGGACTCTGGGGCCAACGTCCTGACTTTC	CASSEQDSGANVLTF
TRBV2	once	TRBJ2-5	TRBD1	TGTGCCAGCAGTGGGGGGACAGGGGAAGAGACCCAGTACTTC	CASSGGTGEETQYF
TRBV27	.	TRBJ2-3	.	TGTGCCAGCAGTTCCCTATCGAGAACAGATACGCAGTATTTT	CASSSLSRTDTQYF
TRBV19	.	TRBJ1-1	TRBD1	TGTGCCAGTAGTATCCTCCTGGGACAGGGAAAGGACACTGAAGCTTTCTTT	CASSILLGQGKDTEAFF
TRBV9	.	TRBJ1-6	.	TGTGCCAGCAGCGTAGTAGGCCTGAATTCACCCCTCCACTTT	CASSVVGLNSPLHF
TRBV28	.	TRBJ2-2	.	TGTGCCAGCAGTCTCCCCCCTGGGTCGAACACCGGGGAGCTGTTTTTT	CASSLPPGSNTGELFF
TRBV11-3	.	TRBJ1-5	.	TGTGCCAGCAGCTTAAATCTCAGGGCTATAAGCAATCAGCCCCAGCATTTT	CASSLNLRAISNQPQHF
TRBV29-1	once	TRBJ2-5	.	TGCTACGCGGTAGCGGAAGAGACCCAGTACTTC	CYAVAEETQYF
TRBV19	.	TRBJ1-5	TRBD1	TGTGCCAGTAGCCCTGGACAGGTTAGCAATCAGCCCCAGCATTTT	CASSPGQVSNQPQHF
TRBV21-1	.	TRBJ2-3	.	TGTGCCAGCAGCACTACAAGAAGGGTCACAGATACGCAGTATTTT	CASSTTRRVTDTQYF
TRBV5-4	.	TRBJ2-2	.	TGTGCCAGCAGCTTGTCTAGCCTAATAACGAACACCGGGGAGCTGTTTTTT	CASSLSSLITNTGELFF
TRBV12-5	.	TRBJ1-1	.	TGTGCTTCCACAACGGGACTGCGGGTGAACACTGAAGCTTTCTTT	CASTTGLRVNTEAFF
TRBV6-5	.	TRBJ2-1	.	TGTGCCAGCAGTCCACTACTATTCTCCTACAATGAGCAGTTCTTC	CASSPLLFSYNEQFF
TRBV29-1	.	TRBJ2-5	TRBD1	TGCAGCGTTGAACCTGCCCGGACAGGGGGCGAGACCCAGTACTTC	CSVEPARTGGETQYF
TRBV5-4	.	TRBJ2-2	.	TGTGCCAGCAGCTTTGTCTTGATCCCTGGGCAGTCGAACACCGGGGAGCTGTTTTTT	CASSFVLIPGQSNTGELFF
TRBV5-1	.	TRBJ2-7	.	TGCGCCAGCAGCCGAGACTCCGAGGAAAACGAGCAGTACTTC	CASSRDSEENEQYF
TRBV7-8	.	TRBJ1-2	.	TGTGCCAGCAGCCGAGACGGGGGTGGGTATGGCTACACCTTC	CASSRDGGGYGYTF
TRBV5-5	.	TRBJ2-6	.	TGTGCCAGCAGCTTGGATGGGGCCAACGTCCTGACTTTC	CASSLDGANVLTF
TRBV9	.	TRBJ2-1	TRBD2	TGTGCCAGCAGCGTTTCGGGACTAGACGCCAATGAGCAGTTCTTC	CASSVSGLDANEQFF
TRBV6-5	.	TRBJ2-7	.	TGTGCCAGCAGTGCGTTTGGGACCTACGAGCAGTACTTC	CASSAFGTYEQYF
TRBV19	.	TRBJ1-2	.	TGTGCCAGTAGTATCGACGCGTGGGGGTCCCACTATGGCTACACCTTC	CASSIDAWGSHYGYTF
TRBV5-4	few	TRBJ2-5	.	TGTGCCAGCAGCTGGGGGCAAGAGACCCAGTACTTC	CASSWGQETQYF
TRBV6-5	once	TRBJ1-1	.	TGTGCCAGCAGTTCTTCACAGTCGGGGGAAGCTTTCTTT	CASSSSQSGEAFF
TRBV29-1	.	TRBJ1-1	.	TGCAGCGTTGAAGAACGGCCGAACACTGAAGCTTTCTTT	CSVEERPNTEAFF
TRBV29-1	.	TRBJ1-5	.	TGCAGCGTTGAAATCCCATCCAGGGGCGTGGGTCAGCCCCAGCATTTT	CSVEIPSRGVGQPQHF
TRBV6-6	.	TRBJ1-1	.	TGTGCCAGCAGTTACCTGGACACTGAAGCTTTCTTT	CASSYLDTEAFF
TRBV29-1	.	TRBJ2-4	TRBD1	TGCAGTTTCGAGACAGGGACCAAAAACATTCAGTACTTC	CSFETGTKNIQYF
TRBV5-1	.	TRBJ1-1	.	TGCGCCAGCAGCTGGGGGGAGTTGAACACTGAAGCTTTCTTT	CASSWGELNTEAFF
TRBV4-2	once	TRBJ2-3	.	TGTGCCAGCAGCCAAGAAACACTAGCCCCAGATACGCAGTATTTT	CASSQETLAPDTQYF
TRBV2	few	TRBJ2-1	.	TGTGCCAGCACGGGACTGGGTAATGAGCAGTTCTTC	CASTGLGNEQFF
TRBV5-1	.	TRBJ2-2	.	TGCGCCAGCAGCCCCGGCAGCGCGAACACCGGGGAGCTGTTTTTT	CASSPGSANTGELFF
TRBV7-2	.	TRBJ1-1	.	TGTGCCAGCAGTCCGACAGACACTGAAGCTTTCTTT	CASSPTDTEAFF
TRBV30	.	TRBJ1-4	.	TGTGCCTGGAGTGTACAGGCCCTCACTAATGAAAAACTGTTTTTT	CAWSVQALTNEKLFF
TRBV7-3	.	TRBJ2-7	.	TGTGCCAGCAGCCCCGGGCCTAGTCAGGAGCAGTACTTC	CASSPGPSQEQYF
TRBV19	.	TRBJ2-5	.	TGTGCCAGTAGTATAGAATCCCTGGGGCGGATTGCCCAAGAGACCCAGTACTTC	CASSIESLGRIAQETQYF
TRBV30	.	TRBJ2-7	.	TGTGCCTGGAGTACTTCCTACGAGCAGTACTTC	CAWSTSYEQYF
TRBV6-1	.	TRBJ1-1	.	TGTGCCAGCACCATCAACAGGGATCAGAACACTGAAGCTTTCTTT	CASTINRDQNTEAFF
TRBV2	.	TRBJ1-4	.	TGTGCCAGCAGTCTCCGGGACAAGAATGAAAAACTGTTTTTT	CASSLRDKNEKLFF
TRBV7-8	once	TRBJ1-2	.	TGTGCCAGCAGCCCGACCACCGGGGGGCTTTCTAACTATGGCTACACCTTC	CASSPTTGGLSNYGYTF